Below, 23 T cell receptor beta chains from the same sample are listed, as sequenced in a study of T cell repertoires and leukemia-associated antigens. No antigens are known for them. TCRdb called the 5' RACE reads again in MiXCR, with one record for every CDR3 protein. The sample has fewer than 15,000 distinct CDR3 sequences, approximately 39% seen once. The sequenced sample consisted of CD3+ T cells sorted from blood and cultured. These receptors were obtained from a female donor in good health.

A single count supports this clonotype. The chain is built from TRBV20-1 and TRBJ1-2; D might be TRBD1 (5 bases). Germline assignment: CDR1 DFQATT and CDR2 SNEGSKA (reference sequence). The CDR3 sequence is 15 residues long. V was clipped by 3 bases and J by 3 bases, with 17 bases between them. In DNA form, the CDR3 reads TGCAGTGCTAGGGGGAGTGGGGGGGATGACTATGGCTACACCTTC. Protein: CSARGSGGDDYGYTF.

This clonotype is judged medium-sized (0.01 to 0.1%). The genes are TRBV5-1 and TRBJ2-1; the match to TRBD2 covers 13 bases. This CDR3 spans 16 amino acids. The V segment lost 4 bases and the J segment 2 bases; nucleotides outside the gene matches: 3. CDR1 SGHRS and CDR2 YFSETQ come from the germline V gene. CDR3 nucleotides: TGCGCCAGCAGCCATGGACTAGCGGGAGCCTACAATGAGCAGTTCTTC. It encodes CASSHGLAGAYNEQFF.

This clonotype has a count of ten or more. As DNA, the CDR3 is TGTGCCAGCAGTTACCCTAGCTTGGATGAGCAGTTCTTC. It translates to CASSYPSLDEQFF. J is TRBJ2-1 and V is TRBV6-2 or TRBV6-3, with a weak D call TRBD2 (5 bases). The V gene's germline CDR1 is MNHEY and CDR2 SVGEGT. This CDR3 region has 13 residues. Trimming removed 2 bases from V and 8 bases from J, with 10 bases in between.

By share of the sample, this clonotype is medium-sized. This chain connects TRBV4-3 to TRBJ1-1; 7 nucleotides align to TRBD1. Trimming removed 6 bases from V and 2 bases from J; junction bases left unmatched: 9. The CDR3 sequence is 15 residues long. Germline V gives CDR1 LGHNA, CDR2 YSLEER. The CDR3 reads CASRPGTATNTEAFF. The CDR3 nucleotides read TGCGCCAGCAGACCGGGGACAGCTACAAACACTGAAGCTTTCTTT.

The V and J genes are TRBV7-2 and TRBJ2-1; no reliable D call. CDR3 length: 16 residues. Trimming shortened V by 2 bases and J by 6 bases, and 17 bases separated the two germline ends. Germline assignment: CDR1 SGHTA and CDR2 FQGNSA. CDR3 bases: TGTGCCAGCAGCTTACATTCTCGGCCCGTTCTCAATGAGCAGTTCTTC. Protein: CASSLHSRPVLNEQFF.

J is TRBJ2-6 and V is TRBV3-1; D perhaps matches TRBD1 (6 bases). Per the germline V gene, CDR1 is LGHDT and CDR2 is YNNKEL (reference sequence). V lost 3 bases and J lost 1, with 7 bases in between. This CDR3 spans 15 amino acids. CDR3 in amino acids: CASSHTGSGANVLTF. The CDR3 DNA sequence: TGTGCCAGCAGCCATACAGGGTCTGGGGCCAACGTCCTGACTTTC.

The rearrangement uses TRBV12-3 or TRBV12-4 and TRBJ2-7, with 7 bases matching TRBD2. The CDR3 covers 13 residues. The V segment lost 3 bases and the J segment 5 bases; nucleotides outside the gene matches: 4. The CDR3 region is CASSFGRANEQYF. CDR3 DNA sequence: TGTGCCAGCAGTTTTGGGAGGGCCAACGAGCAGTACTTC.

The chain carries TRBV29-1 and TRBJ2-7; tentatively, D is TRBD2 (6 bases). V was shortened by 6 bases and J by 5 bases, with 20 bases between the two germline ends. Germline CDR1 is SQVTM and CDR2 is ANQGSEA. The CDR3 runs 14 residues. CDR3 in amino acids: CSVSDHGGVHEQYF. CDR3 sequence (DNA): TGCAGCGTCTCGGACCACGGGGGTGTGCACGAGCAGTACTTC.

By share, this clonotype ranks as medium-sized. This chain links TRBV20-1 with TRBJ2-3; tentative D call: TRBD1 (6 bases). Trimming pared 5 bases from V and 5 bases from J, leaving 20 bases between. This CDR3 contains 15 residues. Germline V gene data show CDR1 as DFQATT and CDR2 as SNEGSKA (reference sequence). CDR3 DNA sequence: TGCAGTGCTTATGAAGGGGGTAGAGTCGGAGATACGCAGTATTTT. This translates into CSAYEGGRVGDTQYF.

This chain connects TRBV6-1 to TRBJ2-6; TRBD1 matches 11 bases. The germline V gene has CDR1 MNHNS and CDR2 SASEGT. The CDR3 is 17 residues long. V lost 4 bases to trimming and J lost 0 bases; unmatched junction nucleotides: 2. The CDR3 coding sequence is TGTGCCAGCAGTGCCGGGACAGGGGGCTCTGGGGCCAACGTCCTGACTTTC. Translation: CASSAGTGGSGANVLTF.

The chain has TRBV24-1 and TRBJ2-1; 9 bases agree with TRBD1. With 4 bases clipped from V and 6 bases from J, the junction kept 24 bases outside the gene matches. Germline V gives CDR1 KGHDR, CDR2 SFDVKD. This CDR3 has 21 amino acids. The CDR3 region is CATSDYLIGQGTGIRLNEQFF. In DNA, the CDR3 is TGTGCCACCAGTGACTACCTTATTGGACAGGGGACAGGTATACGGCTCAATGAGCAGTTCTTC.

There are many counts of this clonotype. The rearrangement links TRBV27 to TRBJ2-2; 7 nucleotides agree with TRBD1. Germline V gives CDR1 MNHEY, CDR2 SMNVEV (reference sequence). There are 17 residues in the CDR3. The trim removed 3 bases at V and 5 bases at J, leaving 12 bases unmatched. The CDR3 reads CASSLMFPGTETGELFF. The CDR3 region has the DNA TGTGCCAGCAGTTTGATGTTTCCGGGGACAGAGACCGGGGAGCTGTTTTTT.

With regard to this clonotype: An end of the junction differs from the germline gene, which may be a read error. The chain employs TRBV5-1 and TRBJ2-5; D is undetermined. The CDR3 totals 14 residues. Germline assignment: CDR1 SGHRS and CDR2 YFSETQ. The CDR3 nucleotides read TGCGCCAGCAGCTTGGGCGTGATTGGAGAGACCCGGTACTTC. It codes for CASSLGVIGETRYF.

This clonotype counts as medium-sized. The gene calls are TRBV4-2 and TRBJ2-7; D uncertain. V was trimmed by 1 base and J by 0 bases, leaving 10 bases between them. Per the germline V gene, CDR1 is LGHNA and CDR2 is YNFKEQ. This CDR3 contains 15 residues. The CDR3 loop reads CASSQGLWNSYEQYF. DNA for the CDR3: TGTGCCAGCAGCCAAGGGTTATGGAACTCCTACGAGCAGTACTTC.

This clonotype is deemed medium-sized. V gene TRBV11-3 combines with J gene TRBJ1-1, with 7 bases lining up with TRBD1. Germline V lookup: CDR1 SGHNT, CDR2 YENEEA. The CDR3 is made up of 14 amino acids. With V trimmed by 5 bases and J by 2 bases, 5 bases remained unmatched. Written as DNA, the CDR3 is TGTGCCAGCAGCCCCGGACAGGACAACACTGAAGCTTTCTTT. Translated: CASSPGQDNTEAFF. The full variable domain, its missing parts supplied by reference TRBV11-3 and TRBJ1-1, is EAGVVQSPRYKIIEKKQPVAFWCNPISGHNTLYWYLQNLGQGPELLIRYENEEAVDDSQLPKDRFSAERLKGVDSTLKIQPAELGDSAVYLCASSPGQDNTEAFFGQGTRLTVV.

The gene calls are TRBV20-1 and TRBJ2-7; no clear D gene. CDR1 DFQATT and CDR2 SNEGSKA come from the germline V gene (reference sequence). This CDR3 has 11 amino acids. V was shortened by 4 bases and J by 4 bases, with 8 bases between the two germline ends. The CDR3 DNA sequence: TGCAGTGCTACCCTGGCGTACGAGCAGTACTTC. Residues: CSATLAYEQYF.

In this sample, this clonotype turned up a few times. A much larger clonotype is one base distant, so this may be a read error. The CDR3 loop is CASSHQAPQVNNEQFF. CDR3 in DNA: TGTGCCAGCAGTCATCAGGCTCCGCAGGTCAACAATGAGCAGTTCTTC. This chain links TRBV6-5 with TRBJ2-1; unclear D gene. The CDR3 has 16 amino acids. Trimming shortened V by 5 bases and J by 5 bases, and 19 bases separated the two germline ends. Germline CDR1 and CDR2: MNHEY and SVGAGI.

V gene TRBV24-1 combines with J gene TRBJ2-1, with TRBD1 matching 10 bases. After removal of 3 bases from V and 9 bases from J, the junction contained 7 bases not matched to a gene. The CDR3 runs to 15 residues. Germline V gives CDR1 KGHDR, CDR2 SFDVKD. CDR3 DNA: TGTGCCACCAGTGATCGGGACAGGGGAGAAGGTGAGCAGTTCTTC. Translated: CATSDRDRGEGEQFF.

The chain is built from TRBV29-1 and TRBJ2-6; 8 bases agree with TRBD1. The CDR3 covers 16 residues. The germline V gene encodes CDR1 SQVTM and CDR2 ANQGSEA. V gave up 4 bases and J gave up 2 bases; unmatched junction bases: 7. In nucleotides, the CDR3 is TGCAGCGTTGCTGGGACAGGTTACACTGGGGCCAACGTCCTGACTTTC. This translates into CSVAGTGYTGANVLTF.

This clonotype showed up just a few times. CDR3 nucleotide sequence: TGTGCCAGCTCACCACCGGGAGTTTGGGAGCAGTTCTTC. It encodes CASSPPGVWEQFF. The V and J genes are TRBV18 and TRBJ2-1; maybe TRBD2 (5 bases). This CDR3 is built from 13 residues. CDR1 is KGHSH, CDR2 LQKENI, per germline. The V gene lost 0 bases and the J gene lost 10 bases, with 10 bases spanning the gap.

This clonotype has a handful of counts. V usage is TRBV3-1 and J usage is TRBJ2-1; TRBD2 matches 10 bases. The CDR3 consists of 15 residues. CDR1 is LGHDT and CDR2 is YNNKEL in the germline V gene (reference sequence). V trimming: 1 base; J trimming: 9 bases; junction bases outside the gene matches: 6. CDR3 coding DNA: TGTGCCAGCAGCCAAGTGGCTAGCGGGAGCTTTGAGCAGTTCTTC. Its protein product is CASSQVASGSFEQFF.

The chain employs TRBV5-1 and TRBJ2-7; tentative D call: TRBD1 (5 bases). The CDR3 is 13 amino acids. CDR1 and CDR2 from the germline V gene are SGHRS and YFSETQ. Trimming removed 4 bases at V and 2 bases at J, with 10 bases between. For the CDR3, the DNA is TGCGCCAGCAGCCCCGGACAAACCTACGAGCAGTACTTC. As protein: CASSPGQTYEQYF.

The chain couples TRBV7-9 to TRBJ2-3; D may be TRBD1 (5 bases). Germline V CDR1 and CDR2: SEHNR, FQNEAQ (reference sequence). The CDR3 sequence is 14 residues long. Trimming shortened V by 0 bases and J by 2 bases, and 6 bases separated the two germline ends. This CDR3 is CASSLATATDTQYF. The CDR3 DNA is TGTGCCAGCAGCTTAGCGACAGCCACAGATACGCAGTATTTT. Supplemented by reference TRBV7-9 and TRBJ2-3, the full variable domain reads DTGVSQNPRHKITKRGQNVTFRCDPISEHNRLYWYRQTLGQGPEFLTYFQNEAQLEKSRLLSDRFSAERPKGSFSTLEIQRTEQGDSAMYLCASSLATATDTQYFGPGTRLTVL.